These 12 T cell receptor beta chains originate from one sample sequenced in a study of blood T cell repertoires in COVID-19 (dated by TCRdb to 2020 to 2021). To prepare the library, the immunoSEQ multiplex PCR assay was applied. Drawn from immuneACCESS, this table holds only the in-frame rearrangements with V and J called that TCRdb kept. Clones are partly lost; checked studies trace under half to an unresolved V gene and leave the rest unexplained. Counted in this sample were tens of thousands of clones; over 75% of them appeared once. Together, the top ten hold 14% of the sample. Sequencing was done on a sample of peripheral blood. The receptors originated from a man between 65 and 85 years old with acute or convalescent COVID-19.

The genes are TRBV4-1 and TRBJ1-2; a possible D gene is TRBD1 (5 bases). Germline V gene data show CDR1 as MGHRA and CDR2 as YSYEKL. The CDR3 totals 14 residues. Trimming stripped 4 bases from V and 3 bases from J, with 12 bases between. Written as DNA, the CDR3 is TGCGCCAGCAGCCTTGAGCAGGGTTACTATGGCTACACCTTC. Translated, it gives CASSLEQGYYGYTF.

The chain couples TRBV5-6 to TRBJ2-7; D is unclear. This CDR3 is 14 amino acids long. Deletions cut 4 bases from V and 2 bases from J, with 13 bases between. Germline CDR1 and CDR2: SGHDT and YYEEEE. The DNA of the CDR3 is TGTGCCAGCAGCCCCGGATATGGAGCCTACGAGCAGTACTTC. It yields the protein CASSPGYGAYEQYF.

The gene calls are TRBV6-6 and TRBJ2-1, with 7 nucleotides matching TRBD1. Trimming took 6 bases from V and 0 from J; bases not matched to a gene: 5. Looked up from germline, CDR1 is MNHNY and CDR2 is SVGAGI (reference sequence). This CDR3 is built from 15 residues. The DNA of the CDR3 is TGTGCCAGCAGCCTACGGGACAGCTCCTACAATGAGCAGTTCTTC. Encoded protein: CASSLRDSSYNEQFF.

This chain links TRBV4-1 with TRBJ2-3; TRBD2 aligns across 9 bases. From germline, CDR1 is MGHRA and CDR2 YSYEKL. V lost 2 bases to trimming and J lost 0 bases; unmatched junction nucleotides: 12. The CDR3 consists of 19 residues. The CDR3 coding sequence is TGCGCCAGCAGCCAACGAGAACTAGCGGGCAGTTCTAGCACAGATACGCAGTATTTT. Translating it yields CASSQRELAGSSSTDTQYF.

The chain joins TRBV6-5 to TRBJ2-5; D unclear. This CDR3 is 14 amino acids long. V was shortened by 2 bases and J by 1 base, with 8 bases between the two germline ends. CDR1 and CDR2 from the germline V gene are MNHEY and SVGAGI. CDR3 region: CASSYRTAQETQYF. The CDR3 bases are TGTGCCAGCAGTTACAGAACAGCCCAAGAGACCCAGTACTTC.

In its sample, this clone was seen once. The V call is TRBV5-1, the J call TRBJ1-1; D remains ambiguous. In germline, CDR1 is SGHRS, CDR2 YFSETQ. The CDR3 covers 16 residues. Trimming stripped 0 bases from V and 1 base from J, with 13 bases between. CDR3 in DNA: TGCGCCAGCAGCTTGGCAGTCTCGGAGGGGAACACTGAAGCTTTCTTT. This sequence encodes CASSLAVSEGNTEAFF.

The chain couples TRBV7-9 to TRBJ2-6; 10 bases align to TRBD1. Germline CDR1 reads SEHNR; CDR2 reads FQNEAQ (reference sequence). The CDR3 contains 17 residues. J gave up 3 bases and V 5 bases, and 7 bases lay outside the gene matches. CDR3 DNA sequence: TGTGCCAGCAGCCGACGACAGGGGGCACGTGGGGCCAACGTCCTGACTTTC. Its translation is CASSRRQGARGANVLTF.

V and J are TRBV7-2 and TRBJ1-4; D gene ambiguous. V was pared by 3 bases and J by 3 bases, with 5 bases between. Germline V gives CDR1 SGHTA, CDR2 FQGNSA. The CDR3 has 13 residues. CDR3 residues: CASSFSPNEKLFF. CDR3 nucleotide sequence: TGTGCCAGCAGCTTTAGCCCTAATGAAAAACTGTTTTTT.

The J gene is TRBJ2-1, the V gene TRBV7-8; possible D gene TRBD1, 5 bases. The CDR3 has 13 amino acids. V lost 5 bases and J lost 10, with 15 bases in between. Germline CDR1 reads SGHVS; CDR2 reads FQNEAQ. The CDR3 DNA follows: TGTGCCAGCAGCACCCAGGGTTCCGGGGAGCAGTTCTTC. Amino acids: CASSTQGSGEQFF. Combining the CDR3 with reference TRBV7-8 and TRBJ2-1 gives the whole variable domain GAGVSQSPRYKVAKRGQDVALRCDPISGHVSLFWYQQALGQGPEFLTYFQNEAQLDKSGLPSDRFFAERPEGSVSTLKIQRTQQEDSAVYLCASSTQGSGEQFFGPGTRLTVL.

The genes are TRBV9 and TRBJ1-6; TRBD1 might be the D (5 bases). V was trimmed by 0 bases and J by 7 bases, leaving 11 bases between them. This CDR3 has 15 residues. In germline, CDR1 is SGDLS, CDR2 YYNGEE. The DNA of the CDR3 is TGTGCCAGCAGCGTAGAGCCAGGGCACAATTCACCCCTCCACTTT. Its translation is CASSVEPGHNSPLHF.

V usage is TRBV7-7 and J usage is TRBJ2-5; perhaps TRBD2 as D (6 bases). V lost 2 bases and J lost 5, with 15 bases in between. Germline values: CDR1 SSHAT, CDR2 FNYEAQ (reference sequence). The CDR3 has 15 amino acids. Here the CDR3 reads CASSLTGSTSETQYF. Here the CDR3 DNA reads TGTGCCAGCAGCTTAACCGGGAGTACGTCTGAGACCCAGTACTTC.

The sample holds one count of this clone. V usage is TRBV5-6 and J usage is TRBJ2-5; 10 nucleotides line up with TRBD1. The germline CDR1 and CDR2 sequences are SGHDT and YYEEEE. Unmatched junction bases numbered 9, after V lost 2 bases and J lost 5 bases. The CDR3 is 16 residues long. Here the CDR3 DNA reads TGTGCCAGCAGCTTAGCCGGGACAGGGGTTGGGGAGACCCAGTACTTC. This encodes CASSLAGTGVGETQYF.